The rows below give T cell receptor beta chains drawn from one sample of a study of human T cells and chemical hapten exposure. TCRdb ran MiXCR on the RACE reads and lists one entry per CDR3 protein. The sample has approximately 60,000 distinct CDR3 sequences, approximately 10% seen once. Source: whole blood, taken in connection with sensitization to the hapten diphenylcyclopropenone (DPC). Receptors originate from a woman aged 25 to 39 with alopecia areata. Some clones in this sample may be carry-over from other donors' samples. The CDR3 runs from the conserved cysteine through the conserved F or W. Fields, in order: V gene, J gene, CDR3 protein.

v_gene: TRBV21-1; j_gene: TRBJ2-5; CDR3aa: CASSRRDSSLETQYF
v_gene: TRBV11-3; j_gene: TRBJ2-5; CDR3aa: CASSLGVSGAAKETQYF
v_gene: TRBV4-2; j_gene: TRBJ2-3; CDR3aa: CASNQEGRENTDTQYF
v_gene: TRBV7-3; j_gene: TRBJ1-2; CDR3aa: CASSLDSKGSKPRTF
v_gene: TRBV6-2/TRBV6-3; j_gene: TRBJ1-3; CDR3aa: CASSSDRAGNTIYF
v_gene: TRBV18; j_gene: TRBJ1-2; CDR3aa: CASSPDREYGYTF
v_gene: TRBV30; j_gene: TRBJ2-7; CDR3aa: CAWSSGTGGKYEQYF
v_gene: TRBV7-2; j_gene: TRBJ2-1; CDR3aa: CASSRFPGQRGNEQFF
v_gene: TRBV18; j_gene: TRBJ1-1; CDR3aa: CASSPSVDSGIEAFF
v_gene: TRBV12-3/TRBV12-4; j_gene: TRBJ1-4; CDR3aa: CASSLAGATNEKLFF
v_gene: TRBV5-1; j_gene: TRBJ1-4; CDR3aa: CASSLAGGQANEKLFF
v_gene: TRBV7-9; j_gene: TRBJ1-3; CDR3aa: CASSLETRRAGNTIYF
v_gene: TRBV5-1; j_gene: TRBJ2-5; CDR3aa: CASSIGLARETQYF
v_gene: TRBV3-1; j_gene: TRBJ2-5; CDR3aa: CASSLQSFRETQYF
v_gene: TRBV5-1; j_gene: TRBJ2-7; CDR3aa: CASSLNADEQYF
v_gene: TRBV20-1; j_gene: TRBJ2-1; CDR3aa: CSARASYWSFDNEQFF
v_gene: TRBV19; j_gene: TRBJ2-1; CDR3aa: CAVARDRAVNEQFF
v_gene: TRBV9; j_gene: TRBJ2-3; CDR3aa: CASSVGRGGPSADTQYF
v_gene: TRBV29-1; j_gene: TRBJ2-7; CDR3aa: CSSTQGAQQYF
v_gene: TRBV15; j_gene: TRBJ1-5; CDR3aa: CATSRDGGSPQHF
v_gene: TRBV20-1; j_gene: TRBJ2-7; CDR3aa: CSAREGTSGAPDEQYF
v_gene: TRBV4-2; j_gene: TRBJ2-7; CDR3aa: CASSPTTSASSYEQYF
v_gene: TRBV3-1; j_gene: TRBJ2-2; CDR3aa: CVSWDRSTGELFF
v_gene: TRBV28; j_gene: TRBJ1-2; CDR3aa: CASRTGTGSGYTF
v_gene: TRBV29-1; j_gene: TRBJ2-5; CDR3aa: CSVDEGTGEETQYF
v_gene: TRBV7-2; j_gene: TRBJ1-3; CDR3aa: CASSGDRGNTIYF
v_gene: TRBV10-2; j_gene: TRBJ1-2; CDR3aa: CASSGEGYGYTF
v_gene: TRBV10-3; j_gene: TRBJ1-1; CDR3aa: CAISEGQQNTEAFF
v_gene: TRBV7-3; j_gene: TRBJ2-5; CDR3aa: CASSLIAGSVETQYF
v_gene: TRBV7-2; j_gene: TRBJ2-5; CDR3aa: CASSLVGTRQETQYF
v_gene: TRBV27; j_gene: TRBJ2-2; CDR3aa: CASSSWDTGELFF
v_gene: TRBV9; j_gene: TRBJ2-2; CDR3aa: CASNMGRANTGELFF
v_gene: TRBV28; j_gene: TRBJ2-7; CDR3aa: CVSGGNYEQYF
v_gene: TRBV10-2; j_gene: TRBJ2-1; CDR3aa: CASSEIKNEQFF
v_gene: TRBV7-2; j_gene: TRBJ2-5; CDR3aa: CASSRTGLQETQYF
v_gene: TRBV5-6; j_gene: TRBJ2-6; CDR3aa: CASSLVRQNPSGANVLTF
v_gene: TRBV20-1; j_gene: TRBJ1-2; CDR3aa: CSARVPPSYGYTF
v_gene: TRBV12-3/TRBV12-4; j_gene: TRBJ2-5; CDR3aa: CASSLRDRVWFDFGETQYF
v_gene: TRBV7-2; j_gene: TRBJ2-3; CDR3aa: CASSRTTGSDTDTQYF
v_gene: TRBV6-5; j_gene: TRBJ1-1; CDR3aa: CASMDQNTEAFF
v_gene: TRBV6-1; j_gene: TRBJ1-5; CDR3aa: CASSEGNQPQHF
v_gene: TRBV15; j_gene: TRBJ2-7; CDR3aa: CATSREGSGSLRGEQYF
v_gene: TRBV6-6; j_gene: TRBJ1-2; CDR3aa: CASSYVDPGTVVGGSIYGYTF
v_gene: TRBV7-3; j_gene: TRBJ2-2; CDR3aa: CASSSRQGPTAGELFF